Below, 22 T cell receptor beta chains from the same sample are listed, as sequenced in a study of T-cell memory formation after mild COVID-19. TCRdb re-called the 5' RACE reads with MiXCR, one entry per CDR3 protein. The data hold around 500,000 distinct CDR3 sequences, with 15% to 20% observed a single time. The sequenced sample was PBMCs or a T cell subset sorted from them (not recorded which). All receptors come from an adult woman who had mild COVID-19 (a few samples of this study predate the infection). Cell type and time point are not known.

In its sample, this clonotype was seen a few times. The chain recombines TRBV30 with TRBJ2-2; a possible D gene is TRBD2 (5 bases). V was clipped by 1 base and J by 6 bases, with 9 bases between them. CDR1 GTSNPN and CDR2 SVGIG come from the germline V gene (reference sequence). CDR3 length: 13 residues. The CDR3 region has the DNA TGTGCCTGGAGTGGAGGGCCCGCCGGGGAGCTGTTTTTT. This translates into CAWSGGPAGELFF.

The V and J genes are TRBV29-1 and TRBJ2-3; TRBD1 matches at 9 bases. Trimming cost V 7 bases and J 7 bases; bases outside gene matches: 6. The CDR3 consists of 12 residues. CDR1 is SQVTM and CDR2 is ANQGSEA in the germline V gene. The CDR3 loop reads CSGQQGANTQYF. In DNA, the CDR3 is TGCAGCGGCCAACAGGGGGCAAATACGCAGTATTTT.

The V call is TRBV5-6, the J call TRBJ1-2; D unclear. V was clipped by 0 bases and J by 13 bases, with 13 bases between them. The CDR3 covers 12 residues. Germline CDR1 and CDR2: SGHDT and YYEEEE. The CDR3 DNA reads as TGTGCCAGCAGCTTGGTCCGCACTGCCGGCACCTTC. Its translation: CASSLVRTAGTF.

The table lists this clonotype with a few counts. This rearrangement joins TRBV12-3 or TRBV12-4 to TRBJ1-2; no reliable D call. V lost 0 bases to trimming and J lost 13 bases, with 12 bases between them. The CDR3 covers 12 residues. CDR3 sequence (DNA): TGTGCCAGCAGTTTAGCGGGGTTCCTTCCCACCTTC. Residues: CASSLAGFLPTF.

The chain uses TRBV5-6 and TRBJ2-1, with 10 nucleotides matching TRBD2. V lost 5 bases, J lost 8 bases, and 10 bases stayed unmatched. The CDR3 has 15 amino acids. Looked up from germline, CDR1 is SGHDT and CDR2 is YYEEEE. Here the CDR3 DNA reads TGTGCCAGCAGGCCCCTAGCGGGAGAGGTCGATGAGCAGTTCTTC. Residues: CASRPLAGEVDEQFF.

V usage is TRBV20-1 and J usage is TRBJ1-2, with D perhaps matching TRBD1 (5 bases). This CDR3 spans 13 amino acids. With 5 bases removed from V and 6 bases from J, the gap between germline ends came to 16 bases. From germline, CDR1 is DFQATT and CDR2 SNEGSKA (reference sequence). In DNA form, the CDR3 reads TGCAGTGCTGCGAAGGGGCGGTCGAATGGCTACACCTTC. It specifies CSAAKGRSNGYTF.

This clonotype was detected ten times or more. This chain links TRBV7-2 with TRBJ2-3, with a weak D call TRBD2 (5 bases). V was cut by 1 base and J by 4 bases, with 12 bases left in between. Per germline, CDR1 SGHTA and CDR2 FQGNSA. The CDR3 sequence is 15 residues long. CDR3 region: CASSLGLGGADTQYF. The CDR3 bases are TGTGCCAGCAGCTTAGGGCTAGGAGGCGCAGATACGCAGTATTTT. Filled out from reference TRBV7-2 and TRBJ2-3, the complete variable domain reads GAGVSQSPSNKVTEKGKDVELRCDPISGHTALYWYRQSLGQGLEFLIYFQGNSAPDKSGLPSDRFSAERTGGSVSTLTIQRTQQEDSAVYLCASSLGLGGADTQYFGPGTRLTVL.

This clonotype occurred many times. V is TRBV7-9 and J is TRBJ2-1, with a possible D match to TRBD2 (5 bases). The germline V and J ends were trimmed by 0 bases and 6 bases, with 9 bases remaining between them. The germline gives CDR1 SEHNR, CDR2 FQNEAQ (reference sequence). This CDR3 region has 14 residues. This chain's CDR3 is CASSLAGLSNEQFF. The CDR3, as DNA: TGTGCCAGCAGCTTAGCCGGACTTTCCAATGAGCAGTTCTTC.

This clonotype was recorded a few times. The V gene is TRBV30, the J gene TRBJ1-2; a weak D match, TRBD1 (6 bases). This CDR3 is 13 amino acids long. V gave up 0 bases and J gave up 8 bases, with 13 bases separating them. Germline V gene lookup returns CDR1 GTSNPN and CDR2 SVGIG (reference sequence). In DNA, the CDR3 is TGTGCCTGGAGTGTAAAGGGACACCTGGGCTACACCTTC. Amino acids: CAWSVKGHLGYTF.

The V call is TRBV11-3, the J call TRBJ1-1; D unresolved. Germline values: CDR1 SGHNT, CDR2 YENEEA. CDR3 size: 13 residues. Between the trimmed V and J ends, which lost 5 bases and 1 base, there was a span of 8 bases. Here the CDR3 DNA reads TGTGCCAGCAGCCGAGAAGAGAACACTGAAGCTTTCTTT. Translating gives CASSREENTEAFF.

The rearrangement joins TRBV12-3 or TRBV12-4 to TRBJ2-7, with 8 bases matching TRBD2. The CDR3 is 15 residues long. J lost 6 bases, V lost 5 bases, and 12 bases had no gene match. The CDR3 nucleotides are TGTGCCAGCAGTCTTAGCGGGGTTGGGGCCTCCGAGCAGTACTTC. It encodes CASSLSGVGASEQYF.

The chain employs TRBV5-1 and TRBJ1-1; D not resolved. With 0 bases removed from V and 5 bases from J, the gap between germline ends came to 11 bases. The CDR3 length is 14 residues. Germline values: CDR1 SGHRS, CDR2 YFSETQ. CDR3 coding DNA: TGCGCCAGCAGCTTGGTTGGGGAGGAGACTGAAGCTTTCTTT. This encodes CASSLVGEETEAFF.

The chain employs TRBV10-2 and TRBJ2-5; D is unclear. CDR1 WSHSY and CDR2 SAAADI come from the germline V gene. The V end lost 8 bases, the J end lost 9 bases, and 16 bases lay between the germline ends. This CDR3 region has 12 residues. CDR3 region: CASSSVSASQYF. The CDR3 DNA is TGCGCCAGCTCCTCAGTTTCCGCCTCCCAGTACTTC.

The sample holds a few counts of this clonotype. This chain connects TRBV7-2 to TRBJ2-2, with no clear D. Germline CDR1 and CDR2: SGHTA and FQGNSA. This CDR3 is 14 amino acids long. Trimming removed 0 bases from V and 8 bases from J, with 10 bases in between. In DNA, the CDR3 is TGTGCCAGCAGCTTAGCGCTAAGAGGAGGGGAGCTGTTTTTT. Translated: CASSLALRGGELFF.

The chain carries TRBV18 and TRBJ2-7, with 14 bases matching TRBD2. Germline CDR1 reads KGHSH; CDR2 reads LQKENI. The CDR3 length is 15 residues. Trimming at V came to 6 bases and at J to 7 bases, leaving 8 bases not matched to a gene. CDR3 in amino acids: CASSPGLAGVFEQYF. The CDR3 nucleotides are TGTGCCAGCTCCCCGGGACTAGCGGGAGTTTTTGAGCAGTACTTC.

The table lists this clonotype with a few counts. The J gene is TRBJ2-7, the V gene TRBV28; 7 nucleotides agree with TRBD1. Trimming at V came to 4 bases and at J to 6 bases, leaving 6 bases not matched to a gene. The CDR3 runs to 13 residues. The germline V gene encodes CDR1 MDHEN and CDR2 SYDVKM. The DNA for the CDR3 is TGTGCCAGCAGTTGGACAGGCGAGGGCGAGCAGTACTTC. It translates to CASSWTGEGEQYF. The whole variable domain, filled in from reference TRBV28 and TRBJ2-7, reads DVKVTQSSRYLVKRTGEKVFLECVQDMDHENMFWYRQDPGLGLRLIYFSYDVKMKEKGDIPEGYSVSREKKERFSLILESASTNQTSMYLCASSWTGEGEQYFGPGTRLTVT.

The rearrangement uses TRBV12-3 or TRBV12-4 and TRBJ2-7, with D perhaps TRBD1 or TRBD2 (5 bases each). V lost 3 bases and J 6 bases, leaving 18 bases between the germline ends. The CDR3 is 15 amino acids. CDR3 residues: CASSLARRTQGEQYF. In DNA, the CDR3 is TGTGCCAGCAGTTTGGCTAGGAGGACGCAGGGCGAGCAGTACTTC.

The chain links TRBV27 to TRBJ1-1; TRBD1 aligns across 7 bases. The CDR3 has 13 amino acids. Germline CDR1 is MNHEY and CDR2 is SMNVEV (reference sequence). J lost 11 bases, V lost 3 bases, and 9 bases had no gene match. This chain's CDR3 is CASSFRTGPGAFF. CDR3 in DNA: TGTGCCAGCAGTTTTCGGACAGGACCTGGGGCTTTCTTT.

This clonotype turned up a few times. The chain has TRBV30 and TRBJ1-2; 9 bases map to TRBD1. CDR1 and CDR2 from the germline V gene are GTSNPN and SVGIG (reference sequence). There are 13 residues in the CDR3. With V trimmed by 5 bases and J by 4 bases, 5 bases remained unmatched. The CDR3 here is CAWQGQGFYGYTF. The CDR3 bases are TGTGCCTGGCAGGGACAGGGTTTCTATGGCTACACCTTC.

In its sample, this clonotype was seen a few times. The V gene is TRBV12-3 or TRBV12-4, the J gene TRBJ2-3; D remains ambiguous. CDR3 size: 14 residues. Trimming left V 7 bases short and J 3 bases short, with 14 bases between. CDR3 protein: CASTAGQETDTQYF. For the CDR3, the DNA is TGTGCCAGCACCGCCGGTCAGGAGACAGATACGCAGTATTTT.

The chain has TRBV7-9 and TRBJ1-2; 7 nucleotides align to TRBD1. Germline trimming cut 4 bases from V and 3 bases from J; bases unmatched to any gene: 11. Per germline, CDR1 SEHNR and CDR2 FQNEAQ (reference sequence). CDR3 length: 16 amino acids. The CDR3 coding sequence is TGTGCCAGCAGCTCCAGTTGGGTTGACAGGGACTATGGCTACACCTTC. Translating gives CASSSSWVDRDYGYTF.

This clonotype was seen a handful of times. The V call is TRBV9, the J call TRBJ2-1, with 11 bases identical to TRBD2. The CDR3 spans 16 residues. Germline CDR1 reads SGDLS; CDR2 reads YYNGEE. The V and J ends lost 5 bases and 9 bases, in that order; junction bases with no gene match: 13. This CDR3 reads CASSGGLAVAKVEQFF. The CDR3 nucleotides are TGTGCCAGCAGTGGGGGACTAGCGGTAGCAAAGGTTGAGCAGTTCTTC.